Included here is one T cell receptor beta chain sequence, with context. Those enrolled, adults aged about 18 to 89 years, came from roughly 23 US areas. The data were obtained in a study of blood T cell repertoires in COVID-19. For the study at large: The United States, Italy and Spain were the sources of the acute and convalescent COVID-19 samples. Sample material is recorded as cDNA or gDNA derived from T cells, B-cell-depleted T cells, or PBMCs.

V lost 1 base and J lost 5; bases outside the gene matches: 5. The CDR3 runs 14 residues. Per the germline V gene, CDR1 is KGHSH and CDR2 is LQKENI. Original data processing: Amplification with reference gene primers provided the estimates of nucleated cell counts. Assay: immunoSEQ multiplex PCR; the TCRdb copy retains only in-frame clones and omits some. Clone size and the V and J calls come from that table; the DNA yielded D and trimming. The table records around 240,000 clones, roughly nine tenths of them present only once. The sequenced material came from PBMCs or T cells enriched from blood (not recorded which). The chain employs TRBV18 and TRBJ2-7, with 7 positions matching TRBD1. This receptor was identified in a human donor in a cohort exposed to, infected with or recovered from COVID-19 (not recorded which). The donor label of this sample is uncertain. The CDR3 DNA is TGTGCCAGCTCACCACGACAGGGAATCGACGAGCAGTACTTC. This gives the protein CASSPRQGIDEQYF.